This is a list of T cell receptor beta chains from one sample in a study of T-cell memory formation after mild COVID-19. Via MiXCR, TCRdb re-called the 5' RACE reads, giving one row per CDR3 protein. The repertoire holds 350,000 to 400,000 distinct CDR3 sequences, with under 15% as singletons. The sequencing input was PBMCs or a T cell subset sorted from them (not recorded which). The source of these receptors is a man between 18 and 29 years old who had mild COVID-19 (a few samples of this study predate the infection). Cell type and time point are not known. Both conserved end residues are part of each CDR3. A D gene is named only where the DNA matches it firmly. Size is omitted from some rows. Given values are once, few, many or a class for expanded clones.

>TRBJ2-2|TRBV5-1|NA|few
TGCGCCAGCAGATCCGACGGGGGGAACACCGGGGAGCTGTTTTTT
CASRSDGGNTGELFF
>TRBJ2-3|TRBV7-8|TRBD1|few
TGTGCCAGCAGTTTAACCGGGACAGGGGAGCGTGGAGATACGCAGTATTTT
CASSLTGTGERGDTQYF
>TRBJ2-2|TRBV4-2|NA|NA
TGTGCCAGCAGCCAAGAACCTACGAACACCGGGGAGCTGTTTTTT
CASSQEPTNTGELFF
>TRBJ2-1|TRBV9|TRBD2|NA
TGTGCCAGCAGCGGGTCCTCGGGCGGGGGATACAATGAGCAGTTATTC
CASSGSSGGGYNEQLF
>TRBJ2-5|TRBV7-7|TRBD1|few
TGTGCTAGCGCCCCGGACAGGGGATTAGAGACCCAGTACTTC
CASAPDRGLETQYF
>TRBJ2-5|TRBV20-1|TRBD2|few
TGCAGCCCGGGGGGGCTGGAGACCCAGTACTTC
CSPGGLETQYF
>TRBJ2-3|TRBV5-6|TRBD1|many
TGTGCCAGCAGCCAAGTGGACAGGTATAGCACAGATACGCAGTATTTT
CASSQVDRYSTDTQYF
>TRBJ2-5|TRBV5-1|TRBD2|NA
TGCGCCAGCAGGGACTTGGCAGCGGGGGGAATGGAGACCCAGTACTTC
CASRDLAAGGMETQYF
>TRBJ2-3|TRBV7-2|NA|many
TGTGCCAGCAGCTTGGGCTTCACAGATACGCAGTATTTT
CASSLGFTDTQYF
>TRBJ1-2|TRBV12-3/TRBV12-4|NA|many
TGTGCCAGCAGGGATAGTGGCCTGGGCTATGGCTACACCTTC
CASRDSGLGYGYTF
>TRBJ1-1|TRBV28|NA|NA
TGTGCCAGCAGTTTACCCCCGTGGGGGGACACCACTGAAGCTTTCTTT
CASSLPPWGDTTEAFF
>TRBJ2-3|TRBV5-1|NA|many
TGCGCCAGCAGCATGCCTACGGGGCAGAGCACAGATACGCAGTATTTT
CASSMPTGQSTDTQYF
>TRBJ2-7|TRBV6-5|TRBD1|few
TGTGCCAGCAGTTACTTAACAGGGGACGGCTACGAGCAGTACTTC
CASSYLTGDGYEQYF
>TRBJ1-1|TRBV4-3|NA|NA
TGCGCCAGCAGCCAAGGAGGGGGACGTCTGAACACTGAAGCTTTCTTT
CASSQGGGRLNTEAFF
>TRBJ1-1|TRBV9|NA|NA
TGTGCCAGCAGCGTAGAGCCCTACGACAGGAACACTGAAGCTTTCTTT
CASSVEPYDRNTEAFF
>TRBJ2-7|TRBV9|NA|few
TGTGCCAGCAGCGTAGAAGGAACCTACGAGCAGTACTTC
CASSVEGTYEQYF
>TRBJ1-6|TRBV5-6|NA|NA
TGTGCCAGCAGCCCCAGACGGGGGGGTTCACCCCTCCACTTT
CASSPRRGGSPLHF
>TRBJ2-2|TRBV2|NA|NA
TGTGCCAGCAGAGGTGGGCTTGTCATCGGGGAGCTGTTTTTT
CASRGGLVIGELFF
>TRBJ1-1|TRBV9|NA|few
TGTGCCAGCAGCGGACGCGTCAGGGGAAGATCGAACACTGAAGCTTTCTTT
CASSGRVRGRSNTEAFF
>TRBJ2-3|TRBV20-1|TRBD1|many
TGCAGTGCTCCGGACAGGGGACTCCCTACGCAGTATTTT
CSAPDRGLPTQYF
>TRBJ2-7|TRBV18|TRBD1|NA
TGTGCCAGCTCGACACAGGGGAGTACCTACGAGCAGTACTTC
CASSTQGSTYEQYF
>TRBJ2-2|TRBV12-3/TRBV12-4|NA|NA
TGTGCCAGCAACAGAGTAGCCGGGGAGCTGTTTTTT
CASNRVAGELFF
>TRBJ1-1|TRBV27|NA|few
TGTGCCAGCAGTTTAGGGGGACTCGGTGAAGCTTTCTTT
CASSLGGLGEAFF
>TRBJ1-1|TRBV7-9|NA|NA
TGTGCCAGCAGCTTAGCCGCAGGGACCACCCCTGAAGCTTTCTTT
CASSLAAGTTPEAFF
>TRBJ2-7|TRBV7-3|NA|few
TGTGCCAGCAGCTCGGGCCCTATACCAGCCTACGAGCAGTACTTC
CASSSGPIPAYEQYF
>TRBJ2-5|TRBV4-1|TRBD2|NA
TGCGCCAGCAGCCAAGATGCTCGGCTAGCGGGGGGCGCGTACCAAGAGACCCAGTACTTC
CASSQDARLAGGAYQETQYF
>TRBJ2-7|TRBV27|NA|NA
TGTGCCAGCAGCCCGACAGCCTCCTACGAGCAGTACTTC
CASSPTASYEQYF
>TRBJ2-3|TRBV4-1|NA|NA
TGCGCCAGCAGCCAAGTAGGAGGCAGGGAGGATACGCAGTATTTT
CASSQVGGREDTQYF
>TRBJ2-5|TRBV10-3|NA|few
TGTGCCATCAGTGAAAATCGGGGCGGGGAGACCCAGTACTTC
CAISENRGGETQYF
>TRBJ2-7|TRBV6-5|NA|few
TGTGCCAGCACCCCAAGGACTCCTCCCTACGAGCAGTACTTC
CASTPRTPPYEQYF
>TRBJ2-1|TRBV12-3/TRBV12-4|NA|few
TGTGCCAGCAGCTACGGAGGGGGGGGGGCCGGTGAGCAGTTCTTC
CASSYGGGGAGEQFF
>TRBJ1-1|TRBV5-1|NA|once
TGCGCCAGCAGCTATAGGAATATGAACACTGAAGCTTTCTTT
CASSYRNMNTEAFF